A single T cell receptor (beta chain) is shown here with its context. RNA transcripts served as the template for amplifying TCR beta CDR3 regions. TCR CDR3 regions were first amplified by RT-PCR with HTBI primers. TCRdb independently ran MiXCR on the multiplex PCR reads; one entry per CDR3 protein. Among some 340,000 distinct CDR3 sequences listed, about 13% were seen once. This entry comes from a study of T cells in Graves' hyperthyroidism and ophthalmopathy. J was trimmed by 5 bases and V by 1 base; bases with no gene match: 4. The CDR3 has 15 residues. Looked up from germline, CDR1 is SGHAT and CDR2 is FQNNGV.

The clonotype originates from a woman aged 40 to 55 with Graves' ophthalmopathy. V gene TRBV11-2 combines with J gene TRBJ2-3; 9 nucleotides agree with TRBD2. The material sequenced was blood. The CDR3 loop reads CASSLGLAVGDTQYF. CDR3 in DNA: TGTGCCAGCAGCTTAGGACTAGCGGTTGGAGATACGCAGTATTTT.